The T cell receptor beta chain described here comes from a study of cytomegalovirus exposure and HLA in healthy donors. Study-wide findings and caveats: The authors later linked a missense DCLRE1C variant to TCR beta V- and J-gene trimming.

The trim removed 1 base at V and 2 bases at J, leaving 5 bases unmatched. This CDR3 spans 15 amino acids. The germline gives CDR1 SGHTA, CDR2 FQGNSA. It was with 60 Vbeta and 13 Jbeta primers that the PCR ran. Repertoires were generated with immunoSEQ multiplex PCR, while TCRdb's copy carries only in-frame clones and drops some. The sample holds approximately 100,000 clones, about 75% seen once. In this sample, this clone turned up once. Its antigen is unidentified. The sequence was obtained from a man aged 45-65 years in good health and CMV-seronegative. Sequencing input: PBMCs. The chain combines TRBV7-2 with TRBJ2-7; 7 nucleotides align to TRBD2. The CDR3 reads CASSLGSGVAYEQYF. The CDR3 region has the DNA TGTGCCAGCAGCTTAGGGAGCGGGGTTGCCTACGAGCAGTACTTC.